This T cell receptor (beta chain) appears in the sequencing data of a study of cytomegalovirus exposure and HLA in healthy donors. Overall study context: According to later analysis, the same platform produced the 130 or so validation and under 700 first-cohort repertoires. Whole-study findings and limits: Researchers reported that a few CMV-associated chains were confirmed in vitro as CMV antigen-specific. With high specificity and sensitivity, the classifier reportedly diagnosed cytomegalovirus status. Cytomegalovirus-associated status was assigned to approximately 160 TCR beta chains.

Germline assignment: CDR1 SEHNR and CDR2 FQNEAQ (reference sequence). Trimming at V came to 5 bases and at J to 5 bases, leaving 7 bases not matched to a gene. The length of the CDR3 is 15 residues. Repertoires were generated with immunoSEQ multiplex PCR, while TCRdb's copy carries only in-frame clones and drops some. Of some 71,000 clones in the sample, about 95% are singletons; the top ten hold approximately 1%. As for this clone: Its antigen is not known.

Sequencing was performed on PBMCs. The chain links TRBV7-9 to TRBJ1-4; TRBD1 matches 8 bases. The receptor was isolated from a woman between 18 and 29 years old in good health and CMV-seronegative. CDR3 amino acids: CASSTRTGKNEKLFF. In DNA, the CDR3 is TGTGCCAGCAGCACACGGACAGGGAAGAATGAAAAACTGTTTTTT.